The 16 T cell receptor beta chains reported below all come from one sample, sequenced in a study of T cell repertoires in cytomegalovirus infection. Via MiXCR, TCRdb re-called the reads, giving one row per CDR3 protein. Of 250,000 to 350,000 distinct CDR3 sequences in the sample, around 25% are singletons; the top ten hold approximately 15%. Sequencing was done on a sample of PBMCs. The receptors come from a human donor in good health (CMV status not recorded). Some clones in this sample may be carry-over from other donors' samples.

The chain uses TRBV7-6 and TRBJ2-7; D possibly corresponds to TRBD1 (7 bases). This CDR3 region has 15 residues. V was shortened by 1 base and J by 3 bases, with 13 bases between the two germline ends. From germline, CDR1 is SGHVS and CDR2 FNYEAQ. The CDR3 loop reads CASSLGAGGHYEQYF. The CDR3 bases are TGTGCCAGCAGCTTAGGGGCAGGGGGGCACTACGAGCAGTACTTC.

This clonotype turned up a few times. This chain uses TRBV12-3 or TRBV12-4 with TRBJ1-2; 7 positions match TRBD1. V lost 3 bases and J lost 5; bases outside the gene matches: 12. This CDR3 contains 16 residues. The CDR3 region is CASSFGDRGGDYGYTF. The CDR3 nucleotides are TGTGCCAGCAGTTTTGGGGACAGAGGGGGAGATTATGGCTACACCTTC.

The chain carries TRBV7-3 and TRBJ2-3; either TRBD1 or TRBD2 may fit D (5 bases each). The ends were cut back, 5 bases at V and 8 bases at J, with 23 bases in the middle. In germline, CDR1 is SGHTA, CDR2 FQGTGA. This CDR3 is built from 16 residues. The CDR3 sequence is CASSSPGNPRDGTQYF. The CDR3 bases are TGTGCCAGCAGCAGCCCGGGAAATCCAAGGGACGGTACGCAGTATTTT.

The CDR3 bases are TGTGCCAGCAATAATCCTAAGGATTGGGCAGGGGAAGAGACCCAGTACTTC. It yields the protein CASNNPKDWAGEETQYF. The rearrangement links TRBV28 to TRBJ2-5, with TRBD1 as a possible D gene (6 bases). Germline V gene sequence: CDR1 MDHEN, CDR2 SYDVKM. Trimming left V 7 bases short and J 3 bases short, with 24 bases between. The CDR3 covers 17 residues. The whole variable domain, remainder taken from reference TRBV28 and TRBJ2-5, is DVKVTQSSRYLVKRTGEKVFLECVQDMDHENMFWYRQDPGLGLRLIYFSYDVKMKEKGDIPEGYSVSREKKERFSLILESASTNQTSMYLCASNNPKDWAGEETQYFGPGTRLLVL.

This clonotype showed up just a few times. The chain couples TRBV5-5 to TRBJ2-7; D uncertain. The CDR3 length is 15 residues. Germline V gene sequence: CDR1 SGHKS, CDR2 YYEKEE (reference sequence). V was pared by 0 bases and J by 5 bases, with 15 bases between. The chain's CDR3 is CASSLAAYLVDEQYF. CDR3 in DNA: TGTGCCAGCAGCTTGGCCGCGTACCTAGTCGACGAGCAGTACTTC.

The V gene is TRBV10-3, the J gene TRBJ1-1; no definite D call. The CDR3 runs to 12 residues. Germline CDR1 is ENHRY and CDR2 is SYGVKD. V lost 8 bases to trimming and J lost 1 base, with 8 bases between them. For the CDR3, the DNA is TGTGCCATCGCACAGCCGAACACTGAAGCTTTCTTT. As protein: CAIAQPNTEAFF.

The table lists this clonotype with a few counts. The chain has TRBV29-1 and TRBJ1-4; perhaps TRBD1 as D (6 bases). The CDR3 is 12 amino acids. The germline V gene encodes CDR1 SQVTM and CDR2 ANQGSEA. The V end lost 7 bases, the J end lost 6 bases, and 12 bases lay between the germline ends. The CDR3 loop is CSGWGADEKLFF. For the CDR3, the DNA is TGCAGCGGTTGGGGGGCAGATGAAAAACTGTTTTTT.

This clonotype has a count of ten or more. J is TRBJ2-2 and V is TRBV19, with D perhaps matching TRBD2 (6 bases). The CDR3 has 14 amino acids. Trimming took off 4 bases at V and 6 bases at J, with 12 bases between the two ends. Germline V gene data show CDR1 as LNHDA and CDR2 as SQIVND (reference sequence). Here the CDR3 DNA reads TGTGCCAGTAGTACGACTAGTTTGTCCGGGGAGCTGTTTTTT. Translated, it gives CASSTTSLSGELFF. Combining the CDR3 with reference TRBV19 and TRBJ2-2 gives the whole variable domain DGGITQSPKYLFRKEGQNVTLSCEQNLNHDAMYWYRQDPGQGLRLIYYSQIVNDFQKGDIAEGYSVSREKKESFPLTVTSAQKNPTAFYLCASSTTSLSGELFFGEGSRLTVL.

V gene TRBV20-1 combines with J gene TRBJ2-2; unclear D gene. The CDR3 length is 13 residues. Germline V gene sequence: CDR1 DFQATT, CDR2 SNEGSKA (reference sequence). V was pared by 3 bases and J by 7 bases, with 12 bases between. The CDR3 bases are TGCAGTGCTAGTCCCGGGCATGACGGGGAGCTGTTTTTT. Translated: CSASPGHDGELFF.

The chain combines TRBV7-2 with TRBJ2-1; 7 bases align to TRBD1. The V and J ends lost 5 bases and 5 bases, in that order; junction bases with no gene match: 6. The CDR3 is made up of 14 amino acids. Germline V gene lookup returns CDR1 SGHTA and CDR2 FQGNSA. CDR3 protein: CASSPIRGHNEQFF. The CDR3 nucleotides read TGTGCCAGCAGCCCCATTAGGGGGCACAATGAGCAGTTCTTC.

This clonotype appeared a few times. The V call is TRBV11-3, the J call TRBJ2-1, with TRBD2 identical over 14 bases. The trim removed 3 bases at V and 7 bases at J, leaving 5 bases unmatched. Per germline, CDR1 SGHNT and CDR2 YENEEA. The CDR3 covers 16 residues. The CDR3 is CASSFGLAGGPNEQFF. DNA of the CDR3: TGTGCCAGCAGCTTCGGACTAGCGGGAGGTCCGAATGAGCAGTTCTTC.

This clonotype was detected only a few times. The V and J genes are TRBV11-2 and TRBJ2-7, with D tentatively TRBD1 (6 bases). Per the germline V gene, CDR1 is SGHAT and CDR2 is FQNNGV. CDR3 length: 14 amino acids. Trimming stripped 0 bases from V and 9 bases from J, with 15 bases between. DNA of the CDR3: TGTGCCAGCAGCTTAGACCTGGGGGCCTTGGTGCAGTACTTC. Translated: CASSLDLGALVQYF.

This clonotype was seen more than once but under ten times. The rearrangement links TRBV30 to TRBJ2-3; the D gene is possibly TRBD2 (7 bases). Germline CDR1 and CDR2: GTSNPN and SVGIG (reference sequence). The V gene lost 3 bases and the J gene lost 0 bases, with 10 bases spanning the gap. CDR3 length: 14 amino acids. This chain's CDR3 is CAWSGGLSTDTQYF. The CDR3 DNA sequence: TGTGCCTGGAGCGGGGGGCTCAGCACAGATACGCAGTATTTT.

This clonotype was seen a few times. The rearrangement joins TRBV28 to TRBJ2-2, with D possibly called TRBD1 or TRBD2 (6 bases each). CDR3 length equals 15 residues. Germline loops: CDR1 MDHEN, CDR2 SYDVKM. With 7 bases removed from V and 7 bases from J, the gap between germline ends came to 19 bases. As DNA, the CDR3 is TGTGCCAGCACGGCGGGGACAATGGGGTTCGGGGAGCTGTTTTTT. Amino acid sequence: CASTAGTMGFGELFF.

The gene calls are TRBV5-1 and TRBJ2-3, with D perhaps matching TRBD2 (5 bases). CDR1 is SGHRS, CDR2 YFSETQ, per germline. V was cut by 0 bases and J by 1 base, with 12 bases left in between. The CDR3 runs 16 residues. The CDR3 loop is CASSLDVATGTDTQYF. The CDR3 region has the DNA TGCGCCAGCAGCTTGGATGTAGCGACTGGCACAGATACGCAGTATTTT.

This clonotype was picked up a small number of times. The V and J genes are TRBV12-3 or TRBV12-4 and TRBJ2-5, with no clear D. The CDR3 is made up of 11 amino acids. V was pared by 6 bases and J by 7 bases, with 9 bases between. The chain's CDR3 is CASRDSATQYF. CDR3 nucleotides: TGTGCCAGCAGGGATAGTGCGACCCAGTACTTC.